This is a list of T cell receptor beta chains from one sample in a study of cytomegalovirus exposure and HLA in healthy donors. The data were produced by immunoSEQ multiplex PCR, yet TCRdb's version contains in-frame clones alone and is incomplete. The sample contains fewer than 95,000 clones, 85% of which appear only once. Material: PBMCs. These receptors were obtained from a man in his forties in good health and CMV-seropositive. Each CDR3 is given with its conserved first and last residue. A D gene is named only where the DNA matches it firmly.

D gene,V gene,CDR3 protein
-,TRBV5-1,CASSLYPGLKETQYF
-,TRBV7-2,CASSHDDTARAFF
-,TRBV29-1,CSVEQGVETQYF
-,TRBV7-2,CASSLMSHEQYF
TRBD2,TRBV10-1,CASPTTQRGHNEQFF
TRBD2,TRBV9,CASSVTSGANNEQFF
TRBD2,TRBV19,CASSIWTSGRAGGETQYF
TRBD1,TRBV7-8,CASSKGGTGGMGAFF
-,TRBV12-1,CASSPWTSGESLAKNIQYF
TRBD1,TRBV5-1,CASSFTGEPWEETQYF
TRBD2,TRBV19,CASSAAGTSGSYEQYF
-,TRBV19,CASSMGGEYNEQFF